Shown below are 17 T cell receptor beta chains from a single sample sequenced in a study of post-analysis software for immune sequencing data. Study-wide points: Patients showed TRBV5-6, TRBV5-1 and TRBV20-1 among five TRBV segments more frequent than in controls.

No antigen has been identified for these receptors. Prepared libraries of TCR beta cDNA carried unique molecular identifiers. MiXCR was run by TCRdb on the PCR reads, yielding one entry per CDR3 protein. This table holds hundreds of thousands of distinct CDR3 sequences, roughly 27% found once. Material for sequencing was blood. Source of these receptors: a girl aged 5 to 17 with multiple sclerosis.

This clonotype was seen more than once but under ten times. The chain has TRBV15 and TRBJ1-2, with D unresolved. Germline-derived CDR1 and CDR2 are LNHNV and YYDKDF (reference sequence). The CDR3 consists of 14 residues. The V end was cut by 0 bases, the J end by 2 bases, with 7 bases between. The CDR3 region is CATSRDIGNYGYTF. Written as DNA, the CDR3 is TGTGCCACCAGCAGAGATATAGGGAACTATGGCTACACCTTC.

This clonotype was counted a few times. The rearrangement joins TRBV5-1 to TRBJ1-1, with D tentatively TRBD1 (6 bases). With 9 bases removed from V and 5 bases from J, the gap between germline ends came to 17 bases. From germline, CDR1 is SGHRS and CDR2 YFSETQ. This CDR3 region has 13 residues. CDR3 residues: CAIRGRGRTEAFF. Here the CDR3 DNA reads TGCGCCATTAGGGGGAGGGGGAGAACTGAAGCTTTCTTT.

The V call is TRBV10-3, the J call TRBJ2-1; TRBD2 matches at 8 bases. The V segment lost 4 bases and the J segment 4 bases; nucleotides outside the gene matches: 3. The CDR3 sequence is 14 residues long. CDR1 ENHRY and CDR2 SYGVKD come from the germline V gene. The CDR3 DNA sequence: TGTGCCATCAGTGGGACTAGCCGTTACAATGAGCAGTTCTTC. This gives the protein CAISGTSRYNEQFF.

The DNA of the CDR3 is TGTGCCAGCAGACCAACCAGACAGGGGAACACTGAAGCTTTCTTT. Its translation: CASRPTRQGNTEAFF. The chain links TRBV6-1 to TRBJ1-1; the match to TRBD1 covers 7 bases. The V and J ends lost 6 bases and 1 base, in that order; junction bases with no gene match: 8. CDR3 length equals 15 residues. Germline CDR1 and CDR2: MNHNS and SASEGT.

The chain combines TRBV28 with TRBJ2-3; 15 bases are a match to TRBD2. From germline, CDR1 is MDHEN and CDR2 SYDVKM. The CDR3 sequence is 16 residues long. With 5 bases clipped from V and 6 bases from J, the junction kept 6 bases outside the gene matches. The CDR3 region has the DNA TGTGCCAGCAGTCCCGGACTAGCGGGGGGGCAGGATACGCAGTATTTT. It specifies CASSPGLAGGQDTQYF.

This chain connects TRBV20-1 to TRBJ2-5; TRBD2 aligns across 11 bases. The CDR3 is 19 residues long. With 6 bases clipped from V and 4 bases from J, the junction kept 22 bases outside the gene matches. Germline values: CDR1 DFQATT, CDR2 SNEGSKA (reference sequence). DNA for the CDR3: TGCAGTGCCCCTAAAACTTTAGCGGGAGGGCCAGATTTAGGAGAGACCCAGTACTTC. It specifies CSAPKTLAGGPDLGETQYF.

The rearrangement links TRBV27 to TRBJ1-2; D is possibly TRBD1 (5 bases). The germline V gene has CDR1 MNHEY and CDR2 SMNVEV (reference sequence). There are 18 residues in the CDR3. The V end was cut by 2 bases, the J end by 2 bases, with 21 bases between. CDR3 region: CASSLEVGTTKGNYGYTF. CDR3 bases: TGTGCCAGCAGTTTAGAAGTAGGGACTACTAAGGGAAACTATGGCTACACCTTC.

The chain links TRBV5-6 to TRBJ1-1; D remains ambiguous. CDR1 is SGHDT and CDR2 is YYEEEE in the germline V gene. Between the trimmed V and J ends, which lost 4 bases and 5 bases, there was a span of 18 bases. This CDR3 is built from 15 residues. Written as DNA, the CDR3 is TGTGCCAGCAGCCTCTATTGGGCAAAATGGACTGAAGCTTTCTTT. Translating gives CASSLYWAKWTEAFF.

The chain uses TRBV11-2 and TRBJ2-3; 7 bases are a match to TRBD2. V shed 5 bases and J 2 bases; nucleotides not matched to a gene: 7. CDR1 and CDR2 from the germline V gene are SGHAT and FQNNGV. The CDR3 length is 15 residues. CDR3 DNA: TGTGCCAGCAGCCAGACTAGCACCTACACAGATACGCAGTATTTT. It is translated as CASSQTSTYTDTQYF.

The chain recombines TRBV7-2 with TRBJ1-2, with a possible D match to TRBD1 (5 bases). From germline, CDR1 is SGHTA and CDR2 FQGNSA. The length of the CDR3 is 14 residues. The V and J ends lost 5 bases and 2 bases respectively, with 12 bases between them. The CDR3 DNA sequence: TGTGCCAGCAGCCCGCCGGCAGGGAACTATGGCTACACCTTC. This codes for CASSPPAGNYGYTF.

Only a few counts were recorded for this clonotype. V and J are TRBV6-2 or TRBV6-3 and TRBJ2-1; TRBD2 matches at 8 bases. Germline V gene sequence: CDR1 MNHEY, CDR2 SVGEGT. This CDR3 comprises 16 residues. V lost 6 bases, J lost 6 bases, and 13 bases stayed unmatched. The CDR3 region has the DNA TGTGCCAGCAGAGATACGGGAGGGCTTAATGGCAATGAGCAGTTCTTC. Its translation is CASRDTGGLNGNEQFF.

The rearrangement links TRBV4-1 to TRBJ2-3; 8 bases are shared with TRBD2. The CDR3 runs 13 residues. V trimming: 9 bases; J trimming: 3 bases; junction bases outside the gene matches: 5. CDR1 is MGHRA and CDR2 is YSYEKL in the germline V gene. The CDR3 spells CASEGGRTDTQYF. The CDR3 DNA reads as TGCGCCAGTGAAGGCGGGAGGACAGATACGCAGTATTTT.

V usage is TRBV7-2 and J usage is TRBJ1-5; D may be TRBD1 (6 bases). This CDR3 is built from 14 residues. Trimming stripped 0 bases from V and 5 bases from J, with 8 bases between. Germline assignment: CDR1 SGHTA and CDR2 FQGNSA. The CDR3, as DNA: TGTGCCAGCAGCTTAGCCAGGGGAGATCAGCCCCAGCATTTT. Translation: CASSLARGDQPQHF. Together with reference TRBV7-2 and TRBJ1-5, the CDR3 gives the full variable domain: GAGVSQSPSNKVTEKGKDVELRCDPISGHTALYWYRQSLGQGLEFLIYFQGNSAPDKSGLPSDRFSAERTGGSVSTLTIQRTQQEDSAVYLCASSLARGDQPQHFGDGTRLSIL.

As concerns this clonotype: Since a much larger clone is just one base distant, this may be a read error. The chain uses TRBV29-1 and TRBJ2-1; tentative D call: TRBD1 (5 bases). The J call may be mistaken, given a closer DNA end match to TRBJ2-7. The CDR3 is 14 amino acids. Per germline, CDR1 SQVTM and CDR2 ANQGSEA. As DNA, the CDR3 is TGCAGCGTTATGACTTGGGGCTCCTACAATGAGCAGTACTTC. Translation gives CSVMTWGSYNEQYF.

This clonotype came up a few times. The chain joins TRBV15 to TRBJ2-1; tentatively, D is TRBD2 (5 bases). V lost 1 base, J lost 5 bases, and 9 bases lay in between. The CDR3 runs 14 residues. Germline CDR1 and CDR2: LNHNV and YYDKDF (reference sequence). CDR3 nucleotides: TGTGCCACCAGCAGAGCGGGGAGAAACAATGAGCAGTTCTTC. Amino acid sequence: CATSRAGRNNEQFF.

A few counts support this clonotype. The chain carries TRBV2 and TRBJ1-2; no clear D. Germline CDR1 reads SNHLY; CDR2 reads FYNNEI. The CDR3 sequence is 13 residues long. Trimming left V 6 bases short and J 1 base short, with 9 bases between. CDR3 nucleotides: TGTGCCAGCAGCGGGAGTTATAACTATGGCTACACCTTC. It yields the protein CASSGSYNYGYTF.

This clonotype has at least ten counts. The gene calls are TRBV4-2 and TRBJ2-5, with D possibly being TRBD2 (5 bases). V was clipped by 0 bases and J by 1 base, with 12 bases between them. The CDR3 totals 16 residues. Germline assignment: CDR1 LGHNA and CDR2 YNFKEQ. The DNA for the CDR3 is TGTGCCAGCAGCCAAGATCGGGCGGACTCCCAAGAGACCCAGTACTTC. Translated, it gives CASSQDRADSQETQYF.